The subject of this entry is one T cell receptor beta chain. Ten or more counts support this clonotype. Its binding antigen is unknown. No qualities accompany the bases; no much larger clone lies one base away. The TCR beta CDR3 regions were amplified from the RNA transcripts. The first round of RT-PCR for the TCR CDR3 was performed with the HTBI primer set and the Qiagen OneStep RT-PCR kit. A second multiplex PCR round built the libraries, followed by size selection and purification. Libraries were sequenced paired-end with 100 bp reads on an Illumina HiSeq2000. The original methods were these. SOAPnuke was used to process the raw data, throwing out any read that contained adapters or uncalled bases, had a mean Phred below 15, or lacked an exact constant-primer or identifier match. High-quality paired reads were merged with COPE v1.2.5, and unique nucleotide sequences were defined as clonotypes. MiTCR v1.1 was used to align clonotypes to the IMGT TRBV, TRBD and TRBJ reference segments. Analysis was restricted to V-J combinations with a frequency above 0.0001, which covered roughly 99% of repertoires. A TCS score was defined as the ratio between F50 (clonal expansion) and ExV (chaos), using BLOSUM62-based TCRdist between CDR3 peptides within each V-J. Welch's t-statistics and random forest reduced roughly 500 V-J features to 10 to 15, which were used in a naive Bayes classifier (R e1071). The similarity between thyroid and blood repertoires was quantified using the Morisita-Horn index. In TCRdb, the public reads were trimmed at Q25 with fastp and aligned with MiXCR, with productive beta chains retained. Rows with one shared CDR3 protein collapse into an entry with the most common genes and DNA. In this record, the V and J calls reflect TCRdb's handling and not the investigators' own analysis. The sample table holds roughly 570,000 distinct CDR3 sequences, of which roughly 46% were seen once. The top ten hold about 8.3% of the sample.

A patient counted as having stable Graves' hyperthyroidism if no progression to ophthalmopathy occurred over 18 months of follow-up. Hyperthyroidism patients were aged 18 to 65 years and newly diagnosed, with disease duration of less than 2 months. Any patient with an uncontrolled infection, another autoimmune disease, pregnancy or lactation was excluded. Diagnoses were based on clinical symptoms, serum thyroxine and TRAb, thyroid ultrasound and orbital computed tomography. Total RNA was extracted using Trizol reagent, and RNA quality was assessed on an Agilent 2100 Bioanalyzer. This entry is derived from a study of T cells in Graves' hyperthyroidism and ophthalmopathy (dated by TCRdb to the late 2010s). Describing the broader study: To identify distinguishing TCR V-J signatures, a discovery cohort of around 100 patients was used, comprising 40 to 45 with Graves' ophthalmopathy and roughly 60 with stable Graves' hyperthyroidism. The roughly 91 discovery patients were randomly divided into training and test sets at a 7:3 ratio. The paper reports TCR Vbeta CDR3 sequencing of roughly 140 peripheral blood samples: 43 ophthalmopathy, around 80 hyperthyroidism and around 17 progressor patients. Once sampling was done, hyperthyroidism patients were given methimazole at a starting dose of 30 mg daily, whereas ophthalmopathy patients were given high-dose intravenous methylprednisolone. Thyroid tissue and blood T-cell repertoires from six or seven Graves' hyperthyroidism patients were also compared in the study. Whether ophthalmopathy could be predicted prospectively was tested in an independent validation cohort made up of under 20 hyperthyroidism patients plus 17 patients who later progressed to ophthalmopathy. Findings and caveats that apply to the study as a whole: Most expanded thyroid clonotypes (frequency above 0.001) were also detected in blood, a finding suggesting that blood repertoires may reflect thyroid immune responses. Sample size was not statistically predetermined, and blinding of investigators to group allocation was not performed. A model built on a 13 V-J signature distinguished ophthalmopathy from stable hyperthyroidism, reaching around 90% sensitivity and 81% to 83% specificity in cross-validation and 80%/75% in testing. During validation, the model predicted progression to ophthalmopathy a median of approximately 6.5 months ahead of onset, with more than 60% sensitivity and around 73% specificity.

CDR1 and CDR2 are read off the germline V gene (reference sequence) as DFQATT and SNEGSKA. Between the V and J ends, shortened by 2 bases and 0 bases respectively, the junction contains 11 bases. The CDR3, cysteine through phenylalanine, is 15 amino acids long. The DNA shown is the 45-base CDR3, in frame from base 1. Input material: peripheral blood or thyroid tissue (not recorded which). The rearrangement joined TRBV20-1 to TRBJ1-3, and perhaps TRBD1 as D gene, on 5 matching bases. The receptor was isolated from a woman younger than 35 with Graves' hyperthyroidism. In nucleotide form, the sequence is TGCAGTGCTAGACAGACAGCCTACTCTGGAAACACCATATATTTT. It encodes CSARQTAYSGNTIYF.